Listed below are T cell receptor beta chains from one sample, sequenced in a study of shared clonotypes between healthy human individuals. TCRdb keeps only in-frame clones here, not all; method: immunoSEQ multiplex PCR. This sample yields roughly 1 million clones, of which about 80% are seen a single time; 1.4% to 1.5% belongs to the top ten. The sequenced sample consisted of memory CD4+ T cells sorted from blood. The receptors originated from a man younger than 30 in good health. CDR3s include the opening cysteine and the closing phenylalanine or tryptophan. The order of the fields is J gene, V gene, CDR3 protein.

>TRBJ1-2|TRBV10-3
CAISESLDTGVYGYTF
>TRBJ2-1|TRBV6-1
CASSEVAGKQFF
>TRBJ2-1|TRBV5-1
CASSATGSEQFF
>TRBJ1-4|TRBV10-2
CASKTGSPTNEKLFF
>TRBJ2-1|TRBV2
CASSETGVEQFF
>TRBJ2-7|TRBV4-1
CASSQGTGGSFWEQYF
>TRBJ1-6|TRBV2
CASSEAGGNSPLHF
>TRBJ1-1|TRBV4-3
CASSPQQNTEAFF
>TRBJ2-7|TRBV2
CASRDDRGQILEQYF
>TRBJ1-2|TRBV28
CASSLNHGYTF
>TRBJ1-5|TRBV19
CASSRLPGQGARSFQPQHF
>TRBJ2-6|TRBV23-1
CASSRCRDRDFSGANVLTF
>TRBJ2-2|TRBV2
CATGASGRVGELFF
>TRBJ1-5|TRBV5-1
CASSLASGDQPQHF
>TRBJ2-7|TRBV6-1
CASSESGTGGYEQYF
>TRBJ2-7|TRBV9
CASSPSVAGASSYEQYF
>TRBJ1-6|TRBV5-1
CASSMGTASSSPLHF
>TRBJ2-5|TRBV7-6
CASSLVGETQYF
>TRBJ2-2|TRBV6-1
CASSGTDRVSTGELFF
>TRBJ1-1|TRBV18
CASSGQKNTEAFF
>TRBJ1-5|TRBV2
CASQGEGNQPQHF
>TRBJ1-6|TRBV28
CASSLGQGAPLYNSPLHF
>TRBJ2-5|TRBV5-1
CASSQGASGGAETQYF
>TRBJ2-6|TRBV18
CASSPGGSGANVLTF
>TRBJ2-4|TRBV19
CASTPSRGQNIQYF
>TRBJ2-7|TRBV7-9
CASSFQARTYEQYF
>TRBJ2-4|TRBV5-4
CASSPWGSGKNIQYF
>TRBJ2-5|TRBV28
CASSPGTQETQYF
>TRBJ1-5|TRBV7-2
CASSLDGGDGQPQHF
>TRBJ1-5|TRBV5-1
CASSLGDNNNQPQHF
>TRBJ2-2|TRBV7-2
CASSLTSGSGTGELFF
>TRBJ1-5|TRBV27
CASRASGGPQHF
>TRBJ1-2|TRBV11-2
CASSLGRGARGYTF
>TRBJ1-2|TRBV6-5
CASSYSISTGYTF
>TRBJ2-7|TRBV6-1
CASSEFYEQYF
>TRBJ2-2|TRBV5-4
CASSPTTSPSTGELFF
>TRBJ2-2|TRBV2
CASTLGPTGELFF
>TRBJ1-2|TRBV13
CASSPQTGTYGYTF
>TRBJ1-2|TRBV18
CASSPAGGDSNYGYTF